Listed below are T cell receptor beta chains from one sample, sequenced in a study of cytomegalovirus exposure and HLA in healthy donors. Sequenced by immunoSEQ multiplex PCR; TCRdb stores in-frame clones only, minus some. The sample has around 99,000 clones, 60% to 80% seen once. Sample: PBMCs. These receptors were obtained from a man aged 35 to 55 in good health and CMV-seronegative. The CDR3 runs from the conserved cysteine through the conserved F or W. A D gene is named only where the DNA matches it firmly.

CASSEGHGRVWDTQYF TRBD2 TRBV6-1
CASSKTGYTGELFF TRBD1 TRBV7-8
CASGTGGRNYNEQFF TRBD1 TRBV19
CASYRGEMNTEAFF . TRBV7-6
CASSWGVQENTIYF . TRBV5-1
CASTTPRGLGTEAFF TRBD1 TRBV28
CASRAGGPLDTQYF TRBD2 TRBV28
CASTPRGSSYNEQFF . TRBV6-5
CASSPGQAHEKLFF TRBD1 TRBV19
CASSQVPDISYEQYF . TRBV4-1
CASSYRDSSYEQYF TRBD1 TRBV5-1
CSVRQGTEAFF TRBD1 TRBV29-1
CASKTGRNTEAFF TRBD1 TRBV28
CASSLEFAGGGYTF TRBD1 TRBV5-1
CASREQTPNYGYTF . TRBV5-1
CAISHRHGEETQYF . TRBV10-3
CASSPGNYEQYF . TRBV14
CASSILGETQYF . TRBV9
CASSLVDRGTEAFF TRBD1 TRBV7-8
CASSTGQMNTGELFF TRBD1 TRBV19
CASRTLAGADTQYF TRBD2 TRBV6-5
CASSERRQGHGYTF TRBD1 TRBV25-1
CSVEDLEASRETQYF . TRBV29-1
CASSSGGLGNSPLHF TRBD1 TRBV5-1
CASSEAMAGGSTDTQYF TRBD2 TRBV6-1
CASSQTPGLEADTQYF TRBD2 TRBV14
CASSQRTGLDTQYF TRBD1 TRBV5-1
CASSLAQVAGELFF . TRBV5-1
CATGTGNYEQYF TRBD1 TRBV2
CASLGGDRIGAEAFF . TRBV19
CASSLSENTEAFF . TRBV7-7
CASSPPVRTVKDTQYF . TRBV18
CASSEHGAYEQYF . TRBV25-1
CASSTGTRPTGGYTF . TRBV6-6
CASRKTQGEQFF . TRBV7-9
CSVQDGTRGFF . TRBV29-1
CASSQVWTGGNQPQHF TRBD1 TRBV4-1
CASSAHRGNYGYTF TRBD1 TRBV5-1
CASSQAPVNYGYTF . TRBV14
CASSLDGTGNQPQHF TRBD1 TRBV5-4
CAWSVAGRDTQYF TRBD2 TRBV30
CASSVALGQTTGELFF TRBD1 TRBV9
CASSLASPGADTQYF . TRBV7-9
CSVVPGRNYGYTF . TRBV29-1
CASSAGTSGYEQYF TRBD2 TRBV6-5
CASSYLTGGANYGYTF TRBD1 TRBV6-6
CSVGGLGQGTGTQYF TRBD1 TRBV29-1
CASSSPSGYEQYF TRBD2 TRBV11-3
CASSYEGSVTEAFF . TRBV6-5
CSLQGGTGGNTEAFF TRBD1 TRBV29-1
CASSNGGLAKNIQYF . TRBV2
CASSTTSGYEQYF . TRBV6-5